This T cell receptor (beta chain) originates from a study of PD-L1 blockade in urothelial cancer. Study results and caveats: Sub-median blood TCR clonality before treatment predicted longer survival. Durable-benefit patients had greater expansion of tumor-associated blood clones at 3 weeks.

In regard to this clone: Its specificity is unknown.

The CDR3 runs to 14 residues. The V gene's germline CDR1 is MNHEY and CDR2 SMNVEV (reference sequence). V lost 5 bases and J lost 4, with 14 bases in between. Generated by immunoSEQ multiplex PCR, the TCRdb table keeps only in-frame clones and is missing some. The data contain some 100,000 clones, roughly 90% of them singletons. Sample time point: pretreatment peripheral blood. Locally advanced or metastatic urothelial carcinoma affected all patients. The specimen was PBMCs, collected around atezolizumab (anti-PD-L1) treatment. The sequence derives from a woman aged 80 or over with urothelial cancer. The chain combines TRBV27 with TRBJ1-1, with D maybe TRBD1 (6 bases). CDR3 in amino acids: CASSEIRGSTEAFF. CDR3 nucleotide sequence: TGTGCCAGCAGTGAAATCAGGGGATCCACTGAAGCTTTCTTT.